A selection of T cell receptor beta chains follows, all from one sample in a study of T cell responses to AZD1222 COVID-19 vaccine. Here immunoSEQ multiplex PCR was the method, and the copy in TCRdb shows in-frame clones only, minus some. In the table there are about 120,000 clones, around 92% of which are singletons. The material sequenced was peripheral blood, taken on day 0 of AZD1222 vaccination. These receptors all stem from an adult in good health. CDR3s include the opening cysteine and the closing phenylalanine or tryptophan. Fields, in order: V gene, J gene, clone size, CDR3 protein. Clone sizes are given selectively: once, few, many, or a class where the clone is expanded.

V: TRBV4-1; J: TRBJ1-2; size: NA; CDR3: CASSPRHGWIYGYTF
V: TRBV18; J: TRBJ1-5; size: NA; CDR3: CASSPRSPTNREPQHF
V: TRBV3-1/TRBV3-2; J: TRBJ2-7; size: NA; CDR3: CASSHLLAHEQYF
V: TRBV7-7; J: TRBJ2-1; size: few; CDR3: CASSLGRGTADEQFF
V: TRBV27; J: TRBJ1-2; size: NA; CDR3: CASSQRDGSYYGYTF
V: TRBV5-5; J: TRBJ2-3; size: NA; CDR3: CASSFEGLTDTQYF
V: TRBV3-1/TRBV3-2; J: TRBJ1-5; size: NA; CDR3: CASSHSPGHGQPQHF
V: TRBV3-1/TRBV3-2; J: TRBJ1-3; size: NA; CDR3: CASSQNREGNTIYF
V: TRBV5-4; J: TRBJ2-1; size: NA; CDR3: CASSLGLPTYNEQFF
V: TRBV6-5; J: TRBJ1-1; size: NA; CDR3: CATNRPTLLNTEAFF
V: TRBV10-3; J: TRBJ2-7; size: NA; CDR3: CAISESRDRGLYEQYF
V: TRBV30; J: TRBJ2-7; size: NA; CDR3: CAWSVSVDPYEQYF
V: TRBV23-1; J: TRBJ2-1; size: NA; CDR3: CARRSGNGDRVDNEQFF
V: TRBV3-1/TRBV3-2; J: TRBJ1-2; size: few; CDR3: CASSQEGLYGYTF
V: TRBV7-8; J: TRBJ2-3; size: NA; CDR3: CASSPSGYGTDTQYF
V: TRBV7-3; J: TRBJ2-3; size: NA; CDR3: CASSLLGQGGADTQYF
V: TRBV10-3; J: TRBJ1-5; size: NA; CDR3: CAISESGRNQPQHF
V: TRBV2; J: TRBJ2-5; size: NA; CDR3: CASSGDRKETQYF
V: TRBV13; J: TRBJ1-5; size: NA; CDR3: CASSSRNGRNSNQPQHF
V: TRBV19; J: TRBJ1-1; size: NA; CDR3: CASLGQGGEAFF
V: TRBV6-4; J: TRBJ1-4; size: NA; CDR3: CASSYESGEKLFF
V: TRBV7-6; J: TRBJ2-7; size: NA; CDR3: CASSPSSSGSRYEQYF
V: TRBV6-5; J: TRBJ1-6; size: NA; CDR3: CASKGGVSSSLHF
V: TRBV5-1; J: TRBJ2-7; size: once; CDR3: CASSATGSSYEQYF
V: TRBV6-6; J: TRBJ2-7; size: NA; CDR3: CASTQGGIGSEQYF
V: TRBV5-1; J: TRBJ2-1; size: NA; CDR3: CASSHSGEQFF
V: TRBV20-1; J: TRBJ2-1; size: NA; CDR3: CSASTGLAGGEQFF
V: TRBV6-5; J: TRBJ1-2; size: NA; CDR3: CASSSPYSRNYGYTF
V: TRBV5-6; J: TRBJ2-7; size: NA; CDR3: CASSLSSSYEQYF
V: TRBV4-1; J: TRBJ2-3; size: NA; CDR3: CASSQAPTGLGTDTQYF
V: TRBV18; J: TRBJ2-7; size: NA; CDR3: CASSPGLAHYEQYF
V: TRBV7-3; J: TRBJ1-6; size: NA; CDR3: CASSLGGYNSPLHF
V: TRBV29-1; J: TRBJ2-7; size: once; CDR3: CSVEGQGAPFSYEQYF
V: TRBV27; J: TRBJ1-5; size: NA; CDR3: CASSLKGIQGNQPQHF
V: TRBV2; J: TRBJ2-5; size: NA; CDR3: CASTVGTSGPETQYF
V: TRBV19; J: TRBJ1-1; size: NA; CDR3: CASSTGWHTEAFF
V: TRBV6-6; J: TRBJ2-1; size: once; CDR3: CASSYGSGSGDNEQFF
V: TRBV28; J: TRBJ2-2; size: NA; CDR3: CASRTLGGGELFF
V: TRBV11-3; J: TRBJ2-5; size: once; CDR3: CASSLDGPEETQYF
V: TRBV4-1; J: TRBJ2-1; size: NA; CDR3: CASSQERTSGSYDEQFF
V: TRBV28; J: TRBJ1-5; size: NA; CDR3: CASSLVGTGADQPQHF
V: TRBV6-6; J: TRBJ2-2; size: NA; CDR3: CASSWAGLLSAGELFF
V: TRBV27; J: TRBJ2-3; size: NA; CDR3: CASSLAKSSGTSTDTQYF
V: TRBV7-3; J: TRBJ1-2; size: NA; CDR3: CASSPQGGYGYTF
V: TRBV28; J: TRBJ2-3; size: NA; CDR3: CASSYWDRGPDTQYF
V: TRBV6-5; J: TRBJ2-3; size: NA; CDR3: CASSWTITSTDTQYF
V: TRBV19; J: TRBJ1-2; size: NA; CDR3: CASSISLAGYTF
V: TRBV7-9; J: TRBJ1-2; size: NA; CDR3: CASSPTGSFYGYTF
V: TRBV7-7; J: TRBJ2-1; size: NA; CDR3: CASSFGTSRHNEQFF
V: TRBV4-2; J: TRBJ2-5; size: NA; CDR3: CASSQAVWDRGYF
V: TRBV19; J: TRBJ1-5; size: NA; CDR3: CASNGHSYNQPQHF